These 11 T cell receptor beta chains came from one sample sequenced in a study of graft-versus-host responses after intestinal transplantation. Clones were sequenced by immunoSEQ multiplex PCR, and TCRdb holds only the in-frame ones, with some missing. The sample yields tens of thousands of clones, roughly 80% seen once. These receptors lack a known antigen. The sequenced sample was unstimulated CD8+ T cells sorted from spleen or lymph node cells, obtained before intestinal transplant. The source of these receptors is a human donor who received an intestinal transplant.

Remarks on this clone: Mismatch with germline at one junction end may stem from a read error. The chain joins TRBV7-7 to TRBJ2-7; TRBD1 matches at 10 bases. The CDR3 is made up of 14 amino acids. Germline-derived CDR1 and CDR2 are SSHAT and FNYEAQ (reference sequence). Here the CDR3 reads CASSPGTGDYEQYF. The CDR3 coding sequence is TGTGCTAGCAGTCCCGGGACAGGGGACTACGAGCAGTACTTC.

This chain connects TRBV6-4 to TRBJ1-3; 9 bases line up with TRBD1. The V and J ends lost 8 bases and 4 bases, in that order; junction bases with no gene match: 6. This CDR3 has 14 residues. Germline V gives CDR1 MRHNA, CDR2 SNTAGT. The CDR3, as DNA: TGTGCCAGCCGATGGACAGGGGTCGGAAACACCATATATTTT. Protein product: CASRWTGVGNTIYF.

The CDR3 loop is CASSDWPGDNEQFF. The CDR3 DNA sequence: TGTGCCAGCAGTGACTGGCCCGGGGATAATGAGCAGTTCTTC. The V and J genes are TRBV6-4 and TRBJ2-1, with a weak D call TRBD2 (5 bases). This CDR3 is 14 amino acids long. Germline values: CDR1 MRHNA, CDR2 SNTAGT. V was shortened by 1 base and J by 7 bases, with 11 bases between the two germline ends.

The CDR3: CASSEQVFTHVDYGYTF. The CDR3 bases are TGTGCCAGCAGTGAACAAGTGTTTACACACGTGGACTATGGCTACACCTTC. V usage is TRBV2 and J usage is TRBJ1-2, with D unresolved. The V gene's germline CDR1 is SNHLY and CDR2 FYNNEI. Trimming pared 2 bases from V and 3 bases from J, leaving 19 bases between. This CDR3 has 17 amino acids.

The chain combines TRBV6-1 with TRBJ1-6; 9 bases agree with TRBD1. The J segment lost 10 bases and the V segment lost 2 bases, leaving 6 bases of the junction unmatched. There are 15 residues in the CDR3. CDR1 and CDR2 (germline): MNHNS, SASEGT. CDR3 protein: CASSEPRTGDSPLHF. CDR3 DNA sequence: TGTGCCAGCAGTGAACCCCGGACAGGGGACTCACCCCTCCACTTT.

This clone was recorded once. V is TRBV9 and J is TRBJ2-1; a possible D gene is TRBD1 (6 bases). This CDR3 region has 13 residues. Looked up from germline, CDR1 is SGDLS and CDR2 is YYNGEE. Trimming pared 3 bases from V and 6 bases from J, leaving 10 bases between. Here the CDR3 DNA reads TGTGCCAGCAGCGACGGACAGATCAATGAGCAGTTCTTC. Amino acids: CASSDGQINEQFF.

This chain's CDR3 is CASSWTGGNTGELFF. The CDR3 bases are TGTGCCAGCAGCTGGACAGGGGGCAACACCGGGGAGCTGTTTTTT. The chain combines TRBV11-1 with TRBJ2-2; 11 positions agree with TRBD1. CDR3 length: 15 amino acids. The V gene end was trimmed by 4 bases and the J gene end by 2 bases; junction bases not matched to a gene: 0. In germline, CDR1 is SGHAT, CDR2 FQDESV (reference sequence).

This clone counts as medium-sized. The chain is built from TRBV7-9 and TRBJ2-6; D may be TRBD1 (5 bases). The V end lost 0 bases, the J end lost 0 bases, and 9 bases lay between the germline ends. The V gene's germline CDR1 is SEHNR and CDR2 FQNEAQ (reference sequence). This CDR3 is built from 17 residues. The chain's CDR3 is CASSLAGVNSGANVLTF. The CDR3 DNA reads as TGTGCCAGCAGCTTAGCAGGGGTAAACTCTGGGGCCAACGTCCTGACTTTC.

The chain recombines TRBV6-5 with TRBJ2-7, with D possibly being TRBD2 (6 bases). This CDR3 contains 15 residues. Germline lookup yields CDR1 MNHEY and CDR2 SVGAGI. The germline V and J ends were trimmed by 6 bases and 6 bases, with 21 bases remaining between them. CDR3 sequence (DNA): TGTGCCAGCAGACCAAAACTAGCCTCTACCGGCGAGCAGTACTTC. This sequence encodes CASRPKLASTGEQYF.

The chain combines TRBV5-4 with TRBJ2-3; 11 nucleotides agree with TRBD1. The CDR3 spans 15 residues. The junction had 4 bases not matched to a gene; V was cut back by 4 bases and J by 3 bases. Germline V gene lookup returns CDR1 SGHNT and CDR2 YYREEE (reference sequence). The CDR3 protein is CASSGQGAWTDTQYF. The CDR3 DNA reads as TGTGCCAGCAGCGGACAGGGGGCATGGACAGATACGCAGTATTTT.

V is TRBV28 and J is TRBJ2-3; D possibly corresponds to TRBD1 (5 bases). With 2 bases removed from V and 7 bases from J, the gap between germline ends came to 10 bases. In germline, CDR1 is MDHEN, CDR2 SYDVKM. The CDR3 consists of 13 residues. The CDR3 sequence: CASSLGAGNTQYF. CDR3 DNA: TGTGCCAGCAGTTTAGGTGCAGGGAATACGCAGTATTTT.